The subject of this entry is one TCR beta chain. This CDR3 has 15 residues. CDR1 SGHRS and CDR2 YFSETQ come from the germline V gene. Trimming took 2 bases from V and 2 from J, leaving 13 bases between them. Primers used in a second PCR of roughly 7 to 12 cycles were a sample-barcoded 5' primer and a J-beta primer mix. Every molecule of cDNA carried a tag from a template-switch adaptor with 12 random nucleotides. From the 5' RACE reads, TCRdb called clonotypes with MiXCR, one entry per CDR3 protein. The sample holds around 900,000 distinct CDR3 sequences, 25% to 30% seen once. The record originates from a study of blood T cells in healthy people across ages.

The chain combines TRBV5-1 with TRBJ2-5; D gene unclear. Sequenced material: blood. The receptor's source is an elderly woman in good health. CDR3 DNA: TGCGCCAGCAGCTTCCAACCCAGTAATCAAGAGACCCAGTACTTC. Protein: CASSFQPSNQETQYF.